Listed below are T cell receptor beta chains from one sample, sequenced in a study of identical twins. TCRdb ran MiXCR on the 5' RACE reads and lists one entry per CDR3 protein. The data show roughly 1,500,000 distinct CDR3 sequences, under 35% seen once. The sample comprised cord blood. The receptors shown here come from a newborn girl in good health. CDR3s include the opening cysteine and the closing phenylalanine or tryptophan. A D gene is named only where the DNA matches it firmly. Only some rows state a clone size, as once, few, many or a class for expanded clones.

D | J | size | V | CDR3 | DNA
- | TRBJ1-5 | few | TRBV4-1 | CASSQGGSGYQPQHF | TGCGCCAGCAGCCAAGGAGGGTCCGGCTATCAGCCCCAGCATTTT
TRBD2 | TRBJ2-1 | many | TRBV5-1 | CASSSGLADYNEQFF | TGCGCCAGCAGCAGCGGACTAGCGGACTACAATGAGCAGTTCTTC
TRBD2 | TRBJ2-1 | many | TRBV6-5 | CASSYSGRAYNEQFF | TGCGCCAGCAGCTATAGCGGGAGGGCCTACAATGAGCAGTTCTTC
TRBD2 | TRBJ2-7 | - | TRBV9 | CASSPGLAGGVHEQYF | TGTGCCAGCAGCCCCGGACTAGCGGGAGGAGTCCACGAGCAGTACTTC
- | TRBJ1-3 | - | TRBV7-2 | CASSLADAGNTIYF | TGTGCCAGCAGCTTAGCGGACGCTGGAAACACCATATATTTT
- | TRBJ1-2 | many | TRBV28 | CASSTGSSGYGYTF | TGTGCCAGCAGTACAGGGAGCTCCGGCTATGGCTACACCTTC
- | TRBJ1-2 | - | TRBV27 | CASSLSNYGDTF | TGTGCCAGCAGTTTATCAAACTATGGCGACACCTTC
- | TRBJ2-7 | - | TRBV6-1 | CASRISYNEQYF | TGTGCCAGCCGCATCTCCTACAATGAGCAGTACTTC
- | TRBJ1-5 | - | TRBV6-5 | CASSRRPQYQPQHF | TGTGCCAGCAGTCGACGGCCCCAATATCAGCCCCAGCATTTT
- | TRBJ2-6 | - | TRBV12-3/TRBV12-4 | CASSSSNVLTF | TGTGCCAGCAGCTCCTCCAACGTCCTGACTTTC
- | TRBJ2-7 | once | TRBV11-2 | CASRKSFTSHSYNEQYF | TGTGCCAGCAGGAAATCTTTCACTAGCCATTCCTACAATGAGCAGTACTTC
- | TRBJ1-6 | - | TRBV12-3/TRBV12-4 | CASSRQGSLNSPPHF | TGTGCCAGCAGTCGTCAGGGGTCTCTTAATTCACCCCCCCACTTT
TRBD1 | TRBJ2-3 | few | TRBV7-2 | CASSPGQGIDTQYF | TGTGCCAGCAGTCCGGGACAGGGAATAGATACGCAGTATTTT
TRBD2 | TRBJ2-1 | - | TRBV5-1 | CASSPRGSGTTYNERFF | TGCGCCAGCAGCCCCCGGGGTAGCGGGACGACGTACAATGAGCGGTTCTTC
TRBD1 | TRBJ1-2 | few | TRBV20-1 | CSALDRVTNYGYTF | TGCAGTGCGCTAGACAGGGTAACAAACTATGGCTACACCTTC
- | TRBJ2-1 | many | TRBV5-1 | CASSLLGNNEQFF | TGCGCCAGCAGCTTGTTAGGGAACAATGAGCAGTTCTTC
- | TRBJ1-5 | few | TRBV4-1 | CASSQDLGYSNQPQHF | TGCGCCAGCAGCCAAGATCTGGGATATAGCAATCAGCCCCAGCATTTT
- | TRBJ2-1 | few | TRBV28 | CASSKPTVSYNEQFF | TGTGCCAGCAGTAAACCGACAGTCTCCTACAATGAGCAGTTCTTC
- | TRBJ1-2 | - | TRBV7-9 | CASSPPVGTATGYTF | TGTGCCAGCAGCCCACCCGTGGGAACAGCAACTGGCTACACCTTC
TRBD2 | TRBJ2-7 | few | TRBV20-1 | CSARAPILAGRFAYEQYF | TGCAGTGCTAGAGCCCCCATTCTAGCGGGAAGGTTCGCCTACGAGCAGTACTTC
- | TRBJ1-5 | few | TRBV20-1 | CSARGGQASNQPQHF | TGCAGTGCTAGGGGGGGCCAGGCTAGCAATCAGCCCCAGCATTTT
- | TRBJ2-5 | few | TRBV12-3/TRBV12-4 | CASSFGELYQETQYF | TGTGCCAGCAGTTTTGGGGAATTGTACCAAGAGACCCAGTACTTC
TRBD2 | TRBJ2-7 | - | TRBV14 | CASSPGLAAPYEQYF | TGTGCCAGCAGCCCGGGACTAGCGGCCCCCTACGAGCAGTACTTC
- | TRBJ1-6 | - | TRBV7-9 | CASSLVGGHLPLHF | TGTGCCAGCAGCTTAGTAGGGGGACATTTACCCCTCCACTTT
- | TRBJ2-7 | - | TRBV7-2 | CASSLEGGGSEQYF | TGTGCCAGCAGCTTAGAAGGGGGGGGAAGCGAGCAGTACTTC
TRBD1 | TRBJ1-2 | many | TRBV29-1 | CSVDDRGNYGYTF | TGCAGCGTTGACGACAGGGGGAACTATGGCTACACCTTC
TRBD2 | TRBJ2-3 | many | TRBV29-1 | CSVERLARTDTQYF | TGCAGCGTTGAACGACTAGCCCGCACAGATACGCAGTATTTT
TRBD1 | TRBJ1-5 | - | TRBV6-2/TRBV6-3 | CASSYATGTYSNQPQHF | TGTGCCAGCAGTTACGCGACAGGGACGTATAGCAATCAGCCCCAGCATTTT
TRBD2 | TRBJ2-7 | - | TRBV27 | CASSWGLAGEGEQYF | TGTGCCAGCAGTTGGGGACTAGCGGGAGAAGGCGAGCAGTACTTC
- | TRBJ2-5 | few | TRBV27 | CASSLGETRTQYF | TGTGCCAGCAGTTTAGGGGAAACTAGGACCCAGTACTTC
- | TRBJ1-2 | - | TRBV23-1 | CASSQVGDLSGYTF | TGCGCCAGCAGTCAAGTAGGGGACTTGAGTGGCTACACCTTC
TRBD2 | TRBJ2-7 | - | TRBV6-1 | CASSPLSGRLFYYEQYF | TGTGCCAGCAGCCCGTTAAGCGGGAGGCTCTTTTACTACGAGCAGTACTTC
- | TRBJ2-3 | - | TRBV24-1 | CATSDRDRRTDTQYF | TGTGCCACCAGTGATCGGGACCGACGCACAGATACGCAGTATTTT
- | TRBJ2-5 | - | TRBV4-1 | CASSLWNEQYF | TGCGCCAGCAGCCTGTGGAATGAGCAGTACTTC
- | TRBJ2-1 | many | TRBV24-1 | CATSDLSEQFF | TGTGCCACCAGTGATTTGAGTGAGCAGTTCTTC
TRBD1 | TRBJ2-3 | - | TRBV12-3/TRBV12-4 | CASSFRGQDTQYF | TGTGCCAGCAGTTTCAGGGGGCAAGATACGCAGTATTTT
- | TRBJ2-3 | - | TRBV11-2 | CASSWDSYTDAQYF | TGTGCCAGCAGTTGGGACTCCTACACAGATGCGCAGTATTTT
- | TRBJ1-1 | - | TRBV18 | CASSPVTDTEAFF | TGTGCCAGCTCACCCGTGACAGACACTGAAGCTTTCTTT
- | TRBJ2-3 | once | TRBV3-1 | CASSQVTATDTQYF | TGTGCCAGCAGCCAAGTGACAGCCACAGATACGCAGTATTTT
- | TRBJ1-4 | - | TRBV18 | CSSSPAPNEKLFF | TGTTCCAGCTCACCGGCCCCGAATGAAAAACTGTTTTTT
- | TRBJ2-7 | - | TRBV5-1 | CASSLDRLAYEQYF | TGCGCCAGCAGCTTGGACAGGTTAGCCTACGAGCAGTACTTC
- | TRBJ1-1 | few | TRBV6-5 | CASSYRHPTEAFF | TGTGCCAGCAGTTACAGGCATCCCACTGAAGCTTTCTTT
TRBD2 | TRBJ2-2 | few | TRBV6-2/TRBV6-3 | CASSYPSGFNTGELFF | TGTGCCAGCAGTTATCCTAGCGGGTTTAACACCGGGGAGCTGTTTTTT
- | TRBJ1-2 | - | TRBV2 | CASSEQSYGYTF | TGTGCCAGCAGTGAACAGTCTTATGGCTACACCTTC
TRBD1 | TRBJ2-1 | - | TRBV11-2 | CASSLDRVHIVRAGTGRNEQFF | TGTGCCAGCAGCTTAGATCGCGTCCACATAGTTCGGGCGGGGACAGGGCGAAATGAGCAGTTCTTC
- | TRBJ2-7 | - | TRBV28 | CASSSSIRSYEQYF | TGTGCCAGCAGTTCCTCGATTCGCTCCTACGAGCAGTACTTC
- | TRBJ1-2 | many | TRBV3-1 | CASSQVNQGIYGYTF | TGTGCCAGCAGCCAAGTGAACCAGGGAATCTATGGCTACACCTTC
TRBD2 | TRBJ2-1 | - | TRBV20-1 | CSARTSGGPNNEQFF | TGCAGTGCTAGGACTAGCGGGGGGCCCAACAATGAGCAGTTCTTC
- | TRBJ2-7 | - | TRBV28 | CASSFLSFRDSSYEQYF | TGTGCCAGCAGTTTCTTAAGTTTCCGTGACAGCTCCTACGAGCAGTACTTC
- | TRBJ2-3 | - | TRBV27 | CASSRLQQVSTDTQYF | TGTGCCAGCAGCCGCCTCCAACAGGTCAGCACAGATACGCAGTATTTT
- | TRBJ2-3 | - | TRBV4-1 | CASSQFHGDTQYF | TGCGCCAGCAGCCAGTTCCATGGAGATACGCAGTATTTT
- | TRBJ2-7 | - | TRBV3-1 | CASSLRGSKGYNEQYF | TGTGCCAGCAGCCTTAGAGGGAGTAAGGGCTACAATGAGCAGTACTTC
TRBD2 | TRBJ2-1 | - | TRBV15 | CATSVTSGSSNEQFF | TGTGCCACCAGCGTCACTAGCGGGAGTAGCAATGAGCAGTTCTTC
- | TRBJ1-2 | once | TRBV30 | CAWSLGVYNGYTF | TGTGCCTGGAGTTTAGGAGTCTACAATGGCTACACCTTC
- | TRBJ2-3 | - | TRBV2 | CASTLEGSGDTQYF | TGTGCCAGCACCCTCGAGGGGAGCGGAGATACGCAGTATTTT